A single sample is the source of the 15 T cell receptor beta chains below, sequenced in a study of T cells in Graves' hyperthyroidism and ophthalmopathy. From RNA transcripts, TCR beta CDR3 regions were amplified. Initially, a first-round RT-PCR of the TCR CDR3 employed the HTBI primer set. TCRdb reprocessed the multiplex PCR reads via MiXCR and lists one record per CDR3 protein. Among about 180,000 distinct CDR3 sequences listed, about 15% were seen once. Sequenced input: blood. The receptors stem from a woman aged 45-65 years with Graves' hyperthyroidism.

This clonotype was counted at least ten times. The chain combines TRBV6-1 with TRBJ2-7; 11 positions agree with TRBD1. The CDR3 covers 16 residues. Germline CDR1 reads MNHNS; CDR2 reads SASEGT. With 6 bases clipped from V and 4 bases from J, the junction kept 11 bases outside the gene matches. The CDR3 here is CASSRDRGTGKYEQYF. The CDR3 region has the DNA TGTGCCAGCAGCCGGGACAGGGGGACCGGAAAATACGAGCAGTACTTC.

This rearrangement joins TRBV3-1 to TRBJ2-7; TRBD2 matches 11 bases. The CDR3 spans 15 residues. The V gene's germline CDR1 is LGHDT and CDR2 YNNKEL (reference sequence). J was trimmed by 2 bases and V by 5 bases; bases with no gene match: 5. This CDR3 is CASSFGTSGPYEQYF. CDR3 coding DNA: TGTGCCAGCAGCTTCGGGACTAGCGGCCCCTACGAGCAGTACTTC.

This clonotype was picked up many times. V and J are TRBV6-1 and TRBJ2-1; TRBD2 might be the D (5 bases). Trimming took 6 bases from V and 6 from J, leaving 15 bases between them. CDR1 and CDR2 (germline): MNHNS, SASEGT. The length of the CDR3 is 14 residues. As DNA, the CDR3 is TGTGCCAGCAGCCCTCGGACGGGGTTCAATGAGCAGTTCTTC. Protein product: CASSPRTGFNEQFF.

This clonotype was seen repeatedly, ten times or more. The J gene is TRBJ1-2, the V gene TRBV28, with D possibly being TRBD1 (6 bases). Germline CDR1 is MDHEN and CDR2 is SYDVKM. Trimming removed 3 bases at V and 7 bases at J, with 15 bases between. This CDR3 comprises 14 residues. In DNA, the CDR3 is TGTGCCAGCAGTTTCGAAACAGGGCTGGGTGGCTACACCTTC. Translated, it gives CASSFETGLGGYTF.

V gene TRBV5-4 combines with J gene TRBJ2-7; 9 bases are shared with TRBD2. The germline gives CDR1 SGHNT, CDR2 YYREEE (reference sequence). The CDR3 consists of 15 residues. The trim removed 0 bases at V and 6 bases at J, leaving 7 bases unmatched. This CDR3 reads CASSLVVAGAREQYF. The CDR3 DNA sequence: TGTGCCAGCAGCTTGGTCGTAGCGGGGGCTCGCGAGCAGTACTTC.

At least ten counts were recorded for this clonotype. The chain recombines TRBV28 with TRBJ1-2; no reliable D call. CDR1 and CDR2 (germline): MDHEN, SYDVKM. The CDR3 extends over 14 amino acids. V was shortened by 5 bases and J by 2 bases, with 12 bases between the two germline ends. The DNA of the CDR3 is TGTGCCAGCAGTCCCTGGACCGTAAACTATGGCTACACCTTC. Protein sequence: CASSPWTVNYGYTF.

This clonotype was recorded a few times. The germline gene is not matched at one end of the junction; a read error may be the cause. The rearrangement joins TRBV7-6 to TRBJ2-2; tentatively, D is TRBD1 (5 bases). CDR1 is SGHVS, CDR2 FNYEAQ, per germline. CDR3 length: 15 amino acids. DNA of the CDR3: TGTGTCAGCAGCTTAGCAGGGTCGGGCACCGGGGAGCTGTTTTTT. Protein: CVSSLAGSGTGELFF.

This clonotype came up many times. The chain uses TRBV28 and TRBJ2-1; maybe TRBD2 (6 bases). The CDR3 runs 12 residues. CDR1 and CDR2 (germline): MDHEN, SYDVKM. Trimming removed 3 bases at V and 8 bases at J, with 8 bases between. Here the CDR3 reads CASSFGSHEQFF. DNA of the CDR3: TGTGCCAGCAGTTTCGGGAGCCATGAGCAGTTCTTC.

This chain's CDR3 is CASSARDTGNTIYF. The DNA of the CDR3 is TGTGCCAGCAGCGCCAGGGATACCGGGAACACCATATATTTT. The rearrangement links TRBV6-1 to TRBJ1-3, with TRBD1 as a possible D gene (5 bases). Germline CDR1 MNHNS, CDR2 SASEGT. V was trimmed by 6 bases and J by 7 bases, leaving 16 bases between them. The CDR3 runs 14 residues.

This chain connects TRBV6-1 to TRBJ2-1; 15 bases are a match to TRBD2. The V gene's germline CDR1 is MNHNS and CDR2 SASEGT. This CDR3 has 17 amino acids. V shed 6 bases, J shed 4 bases, and the junction held 7 bases outside the gene matches. This chain's CDR3 is CASRGLAGGPQYNEQFF. In nucleotides, the CDR3 is TGTGCCAGCAGAGGACTAGCGGGAGGGCCGCAGTACAATGAGCAGTTCTTC.

This clonotype was detected only a few times. The CDR3 DNA reads TGTGCCAGCAGCCAAGATCAGCTCTCGGGGGCTGTTTACGGCTACACCTTC. This translates into CASSQDQLSGAVYGYTF. J is TRBJ1-2 and V is TRBV14; D may be TRBD1 (6 bases). The CDR3 loop spans 17 amino acids. Trimming pared 0 bases from V and 8 bases from J, leaving 22 bases between. Germline assignment: CDR1 SGHDN and CDR2 FVKESK.

This clonotype has a count of ten or more. The chain is built from TRBV12-3 or TRBV12-4 and TRBJ2-5; maybe TRBD2 (6 bases). The V and J ends lost 5 bases and 5 bases respectively, with 15 bases between them. This CDR3 region has 14 residues. The CDR3 region has the DNA TGTGCCAGCAGTCCCCCGGGACTTCGGGAGACCCAGTACTTC. Encoded protein: CASSPPGLRETQYF.

This clonotype came up many times. CDR3 amino acids: CASSPKDRGLGNTEAFF. CDR3 in DNA: TGTGCCAGCAGTCCCAAGGACAGGGGGCTAGGGAACACTGAAGCTTTCTTT. The chain employs TRBV6-1 and TRBJ1-1, with TRBD1 identical over 11 bases. The CDR3 sequence is 17 residues long. Germline trimming cut 5 bases from V and 1 base from J; bases unmatched to any gene: 9. CDR1 is MNHNS and CDR2 is SASEGT in the germline V gene.

This clonotype showed up many times. The chain combines TRBV28 with TRBJ2-2; the D gene is possibly TRBD2 (7 bases). Germline V CDR1 and CDR2: MDHEN, SYDVKM. CDR3 length: 15 residues. Trimming cost V 2 bases and J 4 bases, with 11 bases left between them. In DNA form, the CDR3 reads TGTGCCAGCAGTTTACGGGGGGCGCGCACCGGGGAGCTGTTTTTT. This gives the protein CASSLRGARTGELFF.

The J gene is TRBJ1-6, the V gene TRBV3-1, with a weak D call TRBD1 (6 bases). Trimming shortened V by 1 base and J by 10 bases, and 17 bases separated the two germline ends. This CDR3 has 16 amino acids. Looked up from germline, CDR1 is LGHDT and CDR2 is YNNKEL (reference sequence). The DNA of the CDR3 is TGTGCCAGCAGCCAAGTTGGGGCGACAGGAGGATCACCCCTCCACTTT. Protein product: CASSQVGATGGSPLHF.